This TCR beta chain stems from a study of cytomegalovirus exposure and HLA in healthy donors. Study-level findings and limits: Reportedly, cytomegalovirus status was diagnosed with high sensitivity and specificity.

PCR was performed using 60 Vbeta and 13 Jbeta primers. The method was immunoSEQ multiplex PCR; TCRdb's version includes in-frame clones alone and lacks a portion of them. In the table there are about 54,000 clones, less than 85% of which are singletons. Germline V gene lookup returns CDR1 SGHAT and CDR2 FQNNGV. V was pared by 5 bases and J by 1 base, with 4 bases of the junction left unmatched. The CDR3 is 16 residues long. Regarding this clone: The antigen is unknown.

What was sequenced was PBMCs. The sequence was collected from a young woman in good health and CMV-seronegative. The V gene is TRBV11-2, the J gene TRBJ2-5, with TRBD2 matching 13 bases. CDR3 sequence: CASSPGLAGAQETQYF. The CDR3 DNA is TGTGCCAGCAGCCCTGGACTAGCGGGAGCCCAAGAGACCCAGTACTTC.